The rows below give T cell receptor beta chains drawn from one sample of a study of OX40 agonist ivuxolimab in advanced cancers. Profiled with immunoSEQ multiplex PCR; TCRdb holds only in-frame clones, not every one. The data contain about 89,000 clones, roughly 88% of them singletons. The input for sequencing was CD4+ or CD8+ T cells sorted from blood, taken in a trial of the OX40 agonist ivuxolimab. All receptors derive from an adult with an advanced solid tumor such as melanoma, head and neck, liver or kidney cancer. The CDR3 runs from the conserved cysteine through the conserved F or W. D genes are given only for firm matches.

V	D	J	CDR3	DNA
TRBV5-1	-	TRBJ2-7	CASSFGGVGNYEQYF	TGCGCCAGCAGCTTTGGAGGGGTCGGAAACTACGAGCAGTACTTC
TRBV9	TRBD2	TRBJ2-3	CASSSTQGLAGVPSTDTQYF	TGTGCCAGCAGCAGCACCCAGGGACTAGCGGGTGTCCCTAGCACAGATACGCAGTATTTT
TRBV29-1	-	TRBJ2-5	CSVEDVPTQYF	TGCAGCGTTGAGGACGTTCCGACCCAGTACTTC
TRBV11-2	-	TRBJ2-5	CASMGARRSETQYF	TGTGCCAGCATGGGGGCCCGAAGGTCAGAGACCCAGTACTTC
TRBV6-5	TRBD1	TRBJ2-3	CASSIGQGTDTQYF	TGTGCCAGCAGTATAGGACAGGGCACAGATACGCAGTATTTT
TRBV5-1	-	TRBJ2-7	CASSLGGQYEQYF	TGCGCCAGCAGCTTGGGAGGGCAGTACGAGCAGTACTTC
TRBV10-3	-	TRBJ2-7	CAIRIEVGKDEQYF	TGTGCCATCCGTATTGAGGTGGGGAAGGACGAGCAGTACTTC
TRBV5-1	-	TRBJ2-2	CASSLGPATGELFF	TGCGCCAGCAGCTTGGGGCCAGCCACCGGGGAGCTGTTTTTT
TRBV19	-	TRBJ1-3	CASGAGPGNTIYF	TGTGCCAGCGGCGCAGGGCCTGGAAACACCATATATTTT
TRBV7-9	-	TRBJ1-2	CASSLDASLNYGYTF	TGTGCCAGCAGCTTAGATGCCAGCCTGAACTATGGCTACACCTTC
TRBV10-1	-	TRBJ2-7	CASSDSAAVYEQYF	TGCGCCAGCAGTGACTCAGCGGCAGTCTACGAGCAGTACTTC
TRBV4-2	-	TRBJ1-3	CASSQEDSLSGNTIYF	TGTGCCAGCAGCCAAGAAGACAGTTTATCTGGAAACACCATATATTTT
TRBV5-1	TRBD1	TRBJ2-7	CASSPTPPPDRRGYEQYF	TGCGCCAGCAGCCCTACACCGCCGCCGGACAGGAGAGGGTACGAGCAGTACTTC
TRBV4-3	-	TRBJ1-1	CASSQAPGTEAFF	TGCGCCAGCAGCCAAGCTCCCGGCACTGAAGCTTTCTTT
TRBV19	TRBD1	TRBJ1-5	CASSIVTGGSSQPQHF	TGTGCCAGTAGTATCGTTACAGGGGGCTCGAGTCAGCCCCAGCATTTT
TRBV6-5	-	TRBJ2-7	CASSYGRTSYYEQYF	TGTGCCAGCAGTTACGGCCGGACATCTTACTACGAGCAGTACTTC
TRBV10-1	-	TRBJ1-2	CASSGHRASGGYTF	TGCGCCAGCAGTGGACACAGGGCTTCGGGAGGCTACACCTTC
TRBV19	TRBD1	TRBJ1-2	CASTPGTGGDYGYTF	TGTGCCAGTACCCCCGGGACAGGGGGCGACTATGGCTACACCTTC
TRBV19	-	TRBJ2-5	CASSINSGTQETQYF	TGTGCCAGTAGTATCAACTCGGGGACCCAAGAGACCCAGTACTTC
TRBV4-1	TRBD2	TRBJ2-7	CASSQVGLAGSYEQYF	TGCGCCAGCAGCCAAGTGGGACTAGCGGGCTCCTACGAGCAGTACTTC
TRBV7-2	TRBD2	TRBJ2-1	CASSMSGGSSYNEQFF	TGTGCCAGCAGCATGAGCGGGGGTAGCTCCTACAATGAGCAGTTCTTC
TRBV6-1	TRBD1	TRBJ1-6	CASSVKGVGTANSPLHF	TGTGCCAGCAGTGTAAAAGGCGTGGGGACAGCCAATTCACCCCTCCACTTT
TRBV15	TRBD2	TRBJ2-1	CATSRDGSGFGEQFF	TGTGCCACCAGCAGAGATGGTAGCGGGTTCGGGGAACAGTTCTTC
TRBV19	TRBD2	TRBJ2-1	CASSILTSGYNEQFF	TGTGCCAGTAGTATTTTGACTAGCGGATACAATGAGCAGTTCTTC
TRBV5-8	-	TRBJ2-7	CASSLMASYEQYF	TGTGCCAGCAGCTTGATGGCCTCCTACGAGCAGTACTTC
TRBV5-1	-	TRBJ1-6	CASSQTGLPLHF	TGCGCCAGCAGCCAAACAGGTTTACCCCTCCACTTT
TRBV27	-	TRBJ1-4	CASSLVGEKLFF	TGTGCCAGCAGTTTAGTTGGGGAAAAACTGTTTTTT
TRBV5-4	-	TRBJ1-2	CASSPGTMNTLNYGYTF	TGTGCCAGCAGCCCTGGGACCATGAACACACTTAACTATGGCTACACCTTC